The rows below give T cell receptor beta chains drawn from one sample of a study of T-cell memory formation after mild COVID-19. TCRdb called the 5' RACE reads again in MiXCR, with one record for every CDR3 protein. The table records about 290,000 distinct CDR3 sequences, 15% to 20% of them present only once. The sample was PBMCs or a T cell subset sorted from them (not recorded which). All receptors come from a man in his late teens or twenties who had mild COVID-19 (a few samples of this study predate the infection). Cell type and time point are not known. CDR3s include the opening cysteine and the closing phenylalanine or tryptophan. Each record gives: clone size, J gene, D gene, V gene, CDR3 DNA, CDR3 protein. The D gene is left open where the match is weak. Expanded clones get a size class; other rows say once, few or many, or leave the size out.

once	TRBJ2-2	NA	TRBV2	TGTGCCAGCAGTGACGACGCCGGGGAGCTGTTTTTT	CASSDDAGELFF
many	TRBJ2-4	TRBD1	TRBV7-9	TGTGCCAGCACCCGTAAACAGGGGGGAATGGGCATTCAGTACTTC	CASTRKQGGMGIQYF
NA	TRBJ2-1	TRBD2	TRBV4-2	TGTGCCAGCAGCCATCCCGGGACTAGCGGGGGGAATGAGCAGTTCTTC	CASSHPGTSGGNEQFF
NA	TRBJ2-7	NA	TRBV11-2	TGTGCCAGCAGCCCGCCCCTCGACAGGTACGAGCAGTACTTC	CASSPPLDRYEQYF
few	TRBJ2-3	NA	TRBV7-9	TGTGCCAGGAGGCAGTTCAGCACAGATACGCAGTATTTT	CARRQFSTDTQYF
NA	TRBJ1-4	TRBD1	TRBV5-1	TGCGCCAGCAGCTTGGAAGGGGGCCATGGGGAAAAACTGTTTTTT	CASSLEGGHGEKLFF
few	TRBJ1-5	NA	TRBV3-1	TGTGCCAGCAGCCAATGGGCCGGGAATCAGCCCCAGCATTTT	CASSQWAGNQPQHF
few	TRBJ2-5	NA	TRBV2	TGTGCCAGCAGTGAGGGAAGAGGGACCCAGTACTTC	CASSEGRGTQYF
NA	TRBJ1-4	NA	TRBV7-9	TGTGCCAGCAGCCGGGCTTTTGACCCGACTAATGAAAAACTGTTTTTT	CASSRAFDPTNEKLFF
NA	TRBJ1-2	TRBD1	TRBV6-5	TGTGCCAGCGAAGGGGGCGATGGCTACACCTTC	CASEGGDGYTF
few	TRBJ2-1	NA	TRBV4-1	TGCGCCAGCAGCCAAAGGACAGTCTCTAACAATGAGCAGTTCTTC	CASSQRTVSNNEQFF
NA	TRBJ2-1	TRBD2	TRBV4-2	TGTGCCAGCAGCCAAGCCGGGACTAGCGTGAATGAGCAGTTCTTC	CASSQAGTSVNEQFF
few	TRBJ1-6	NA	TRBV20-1	TGCAGTGCTAGTGAGTCTAATTCACCCCTCCACTTT	CSASESNSPLHF
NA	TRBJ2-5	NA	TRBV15	TGTGCCACCAGCAGAGAGCCGGGCCTTTACCAAGAGACCCAGTACTTC	CATSREPGLYQETQYF
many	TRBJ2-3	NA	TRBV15	TGTGCCACCAGCAGAGCCCGAGGGGCCACAGATACGCAGTATTTT	CATSRARGATDTQYF
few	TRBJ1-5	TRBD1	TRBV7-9	TGTGCCAGCAGCCCCCAGGGACAGGGAGTCCAGCCCCAGCATTTT	CASSPQGQGVQPQHF
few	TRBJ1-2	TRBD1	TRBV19	TGTGCCAGTAGACGGACAGGGGTACCCTCCGGCTACACCTTC	CASRRTGVPSGYTF
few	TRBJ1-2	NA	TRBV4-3	TGCGCCAGCAGCCAAGGGGACCCCAACTATGGCTACACCTTC	CASSQGDPNYGYTF
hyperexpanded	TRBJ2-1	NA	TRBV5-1	TGCGCCAGCAGCTTGGACGAGCCTACCGACAATGAGCAGTTCTTC	CASSLDEPTDNEQFF
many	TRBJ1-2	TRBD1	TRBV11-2	TGTGCCAGCAGCTTAGAACCCCCCCGGGACAGGGAGGTAGACTATGGCTACACCTTC	CASSLEPPRDREVDYGYTF
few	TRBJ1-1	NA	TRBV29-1	TGCAGCGTTGAAGTCGGGGATCGGGGGCCTGAAGCTTTCTTT	CSVEVGDRGPEAFF
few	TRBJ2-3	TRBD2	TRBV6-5	TGTGCCAGCAGCCGCGGGGGGCACACAGATACGCAGTATTTT	CASSRGGHTDTQYF
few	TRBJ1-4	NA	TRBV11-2	TGTGCCAGCAGCTTAGCCGGGGCAGGGCCCGAAAAACTGTTTTTT	CASSLAGAGPEKLFF
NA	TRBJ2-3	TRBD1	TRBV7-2	TGTGCCAGCAGCTTTTCCGGGACAGGGGAAACAGATACGCAGTATTTT	CASSFSGTGETDTQYF
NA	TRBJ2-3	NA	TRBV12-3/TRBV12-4	TGTGCCAGCAGTTCCCGGACTGTATCCACAGATACGCAGTATTTT	CASSSRTVSTDTQYF
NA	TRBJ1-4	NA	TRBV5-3	TGTGCCAGAAGCTTATGGGGGGATGCAACTAATGAAAAACTGTTTTTT	CARSLWGDATNEKLFF
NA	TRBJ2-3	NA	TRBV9	TGTGCCAGCAGCGCCGGGACAACAGGCACAGATACGCAGTATTTT	CASSAGTTGTDTQYF
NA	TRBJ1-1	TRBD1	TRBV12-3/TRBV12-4	TGTGCCAGCAGTCCCAGGGGGTTTGAAGCTTTCTTT	CASSPRGFEAFF
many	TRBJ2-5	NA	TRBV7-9	TGTGCCAGCAGTGAGGGTGTCCAAGAGACCCAGTACTTC	CASSEGVQETQYF
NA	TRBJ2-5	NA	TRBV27	TGTGCCAGCAGTTTGGTACACGGACAAGAGACCCAGTACTTC	CASSLVHGQETQYF
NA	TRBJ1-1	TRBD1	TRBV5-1	TGCGCCAGCAGCTCGCCCGGGACAGGGGGAATATCTTTCTTT	CASSSPGTGGISFF
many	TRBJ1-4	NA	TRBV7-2	TGTGCCAGCAGCAACCAGAAAGGGCATGAAAAACTGTTTTTT	CASSNQKGHEKLFF
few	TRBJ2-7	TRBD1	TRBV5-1	TGCGCCAGCAGCTTGGAGACAGGGGCAAGGTACGAGCAGTACTTC	CASSLETGARYEQYF
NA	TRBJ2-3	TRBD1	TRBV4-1	TGCGCCAGCAGCCAAGATCCCCCTACAGGGGCAGATACGCAGTATTTT	CASSQDPPTGADTQYF
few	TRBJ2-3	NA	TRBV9	TGTGCCAGCAGCGTAGTTTCTGGGAGGACAGATACGCAGTATTTT	CASSVVSGRTDTQYF
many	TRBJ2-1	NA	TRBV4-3	TGCGCCAGCAGCCAAGATCCGAGCCGAGGGGGGAATGAGCAGTTCTTC	CASSQDPSRGGNEQFF
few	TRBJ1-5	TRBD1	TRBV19	TGTGCCAGTAGTACTGGACAGGGGAGTCAGCCCCAGCATTTT	CASSTGQGSQPQHF
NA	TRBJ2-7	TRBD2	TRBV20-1	TGCAGTGGTACTAGCGGGGGAGGCTACGAGCAGTACTTC	CSGTSGGGYEQYF
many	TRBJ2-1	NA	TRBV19	TGTGCCAGTAGTAGGCGGTCTACGGATGAGCAGTTCTTC	CASSRRSTDEQFF
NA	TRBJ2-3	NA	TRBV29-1	TGCAGCGGGAGGCGAGTTCCGGCCACAGATACGCAGTATTTT	CSGRRVPATDTQYF
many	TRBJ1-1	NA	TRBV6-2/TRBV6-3	TGTGCCAGCAGTTACATCGGGGGGACTGAAGCTTTCTTT	CASSYIGGTEAFF